This T cell receptor (beta chain) was sequenced in a study of CD8 T cells in Susac syndrome. Findings and caveats of the study: Only a relatively small number of individuals were included in the TCR sequencing and HLA analysis.

A remark on this clonotype: Its antigen remains unidentified.

CD8+ and CD4+ blood T cells underwent TCR beta sequencing. The multiple sclerosis controls, all treatment-naive patients, had relapsing-remitting disease that was stable or active. An amount of RNA that ranged from roughly 0.5 to 1 ug was reverse transcribed with random hexamers. Amplification of TCR beta CDR3 spanned 54 Vbeta and 13 Jbeta via immunoSEQ multiplex PCR. TCRdb re-analysed the immunoSEQ multiplex PCR reads in MiXCR, keeping a single row per CDR3 protein. The profile shows about 300,000 distinct CDR3 sequences, 70% to 90% of them singletons. The CDR3 consists of 16 residues. Trimming cost V 1 base and J 0 bases, with 9 bases left between them. The V gene's germline CDR1 is LGHDT and CDR2 YNNKEL (reference sequence).

This TCR was recovered from a human donor with multiple sclerosis. The chain combines TRBV3-1 with TRBJ1-4; tentatively, D is TRBD1 (6 bases). The specimen sequenced was CD8+ T cells from PBMCs. The chain's CDR3 is CASSQGTETTNEKLFF. CDR3 DNA sequence: TGTGCCAGCAGCCAAGGGACAGAAACAACTAATGAAAAACTGTTTTTT.